This TCR beta chain was identified during a study of blood T cell repertoires in COVID-19. CDR1 is SQVTM, CDR2 ANQGSEA, per germline. The CDR3 extends over 14 amino acids. V gave up 2 bases and J gave up 4 bases; unmatched junction bases: 6. Sequencing used immunoSEQ multiplex PCR; TCRdb keeps in-frame clones, though not all of them. The table includes approximately 160,000 clones, about nine tenths detected once. This receptor was taken from a man between 60 and 75 years old with active or convalescent COVID-19. The specimen sequenced was peripheral blood. The gene calls are TRBV29-1 and TRBJ1-1, with 8 bases lining up with TRBD1. The CDR3 reads CSVELQGVPTEAFF. The CDR3 DNA follows: TGCAGCGTTGAATTACAGGGGGTTCCCACTGAAGCTTTCTTT.